The sequence of this T cell receptor beta chain was determined in a study of T cell responses to AZD1222 COVID-19 vaccine. Germline V CDR1 and CDR2: SGDLS, YYNGEE. This CDR3 is built from 16 residues. V was clipped by 0 bases and J by 1 base, with 13 bases between them. The table came from immunoSEQ multiplex PCR; TCRdb's copy has only in-frame clones and leaves some out. Of tens of thousands of clones in the sample, less than 95% are singletons; the top ten hold around 28%. Study-wide results and limits: Among those given AZD1222, only five to seven were seropositive at baseline.

To note about this clone: No antigen is known for it.

This chain uses TRBV9 with TRBJ1-1; the D gene is possibly TRBD1 (5 bases). The specimen was peripheral blood, collected 28 days after the second AZD1222 dose. The clonotype comes from an adult who received the AZD1222 COVID-19 vaccine. The CDR3 loop is CASSVDQVGGNTEAFF. As DNA, the CDR3 is TGTGCCAGCAGCGTAGACCAGGTGGGGGGGAACACTGAAGCTTTCTTT.